This T cell receptor beta chain was identified during a study of identical twins. Whole-study results and caveats: Cord blood's abundant beta clonotypes had fewer insertions, unlike memory repertoires.

TCRdb itself ran the 5' RACE reads through MiXCR, one entry per CDR3 protein. The sample includes roughly 690,000 distinct CDR3 sequences, less than 25% seen only once; the top ten take 4.3%. The table lists this clonotype with a few counts. Its specificity is unknown. Another study also made use of these data, one on T cells expressing NK-cell markers.

The TCR sequence derives from a woman under 30 in good health. What was sequenced was PBMCs.

The CDR3 region is CASSPRRGGETQYF. For the CDR3, the DNA is TGCGCCAGCAGCCCCCGTAGGGGAGGAGAGACCCAGTACTTC. The chain has TRBV5-1 and TRBJ2-5, with a possible D match to TRBD2 (6 bases). The CDR3 totals 14 residues. Germline V CDR1 and CDR2: SGHRS, YFSETQ. V was shortened by 4 bases and J by 4 bases, with 14 bases between the two germline ends.